These 18 T cell receptor beta chains were sequenced from one sample in a study of CD8 T cells in Susac syndrome. cDNA came from roughly 0.47 to 1 ug RNA primed by random hexamers. Using its own MiXCR run on the immunoSEQ multiplex PCR reads, TCRdb lists one record per CDR3 protein. The sample contains fewer than 90,000 distinct CDR3 sequences, over 85% of which appear only once. Input material: CD8+ T cells from PBMCs. The origin of the receptors is a human donor with Susac syndrome.

V usage is TRBV27 and J usage is TRBJ2-6; D remains unclear. The V end was cut by 2 bases, the J end by 1 base, with 12 bases between. CDR1 is MNHEY, CDR2 SMNVEV, per germline (reference sequence). The CDR3 is 17 amino acids. This chain's CDR3 is CASSLEAGYSGANVLTF. In nucleotides, the CDR3 is TGTGCCAGCAGTTTAGAGGCAGGTTATTCTGGGGCCAACGTCCTGACTTTC.

The chain couples TRBV7-9 to TRBJ1-3; 7 bases map to TRBD1. The germline gives CDR1 SEHNR, CDR2 FQNEAQ (reference sequence). Trimming removed 0 bases from V and 3 bases from J; junction bases left unmatched: 2. The CDR3 contains 15 residues. In nucleotides, the CDR3 is TGTGCCAGCAGCTTAGCCCAGGGGGTTGGAAACACCATATATTTT. Translating gives CASSLAQGVGNTIYF.

The chain combines TRBV5-1 with TRBJ2-2; TRBD2 agrees at 10 bases. The V gene end was trimmed by 3 bases and the J gene end by 5 bases; junction bases not matched to a gene: 10. Germline V gives CDR1 SGHRS, CDR2 YFSETQ. This CDR3 is 17 amino acids long. The CDR3, as DNA: TGCGCCAGCAGCTCGCCAGCGGGAGGGCCGAGAACCGGGGAGCTGTTTTTT. It encodes CASSSPAGGPRTGELFF.

V usage is TRBV20-1 and J usage is TRBJ1-4; no definite D call. The CDR3 runs 14 residues. V lost 0 bases to trimming and J lost 3 bases, with 8 bases between them. The germline gives CDR1 DFQATT, CDR2 SNEGSKA (reference sequence). The CDR3 DNA follows: TGCAGTGCTAGAGATGGGCAGGCTAATGAAAAACTGTTTTTT. Translated: CSARDGQANEKLFF.

The chain combines TRBV28 with TRBJ1-4; D is unclear. Per the germline V gene, CDR1 is MDHEN and CDR2 is SYDVKM. This CDR3 contains 10 residues. V was shortened by 10 bases and J by 6 bases, with 6 bases between the two germline ends. The CDR3 DNA is TGTGCCACCCAAGATGAAAAACTGTTTTTT. It codes for CATQDEKLFF.

For the CDR3, the DNA is TGTGCCAGCCTCCTAGCGGGGGGGATTGAGCAGTTCTTC. Encoded protein: CASLLAGGIEQFF. This rearrangement joins TRBV2 to TRBJ2-1; 12 bases align to TRBD2. The germline V gene encodes CDR1 SNHLY and CDR2 FYNNEI. This CDR3 has 13 residues. The J segment lost 9 bases and the V segment lost 8 bases, leaving 5 bases of the junction unmatched. The full variable domain, with the rest looked up from reference TRBV2 and TRBJ2-1, is EPEVTQTPSHQVTQMGQEVILRCVPISNHLYFYWYRQILGQKVEFLVSFYNNEISEKSEIFDDQFSVERPDGSNFTLKIRSTKLEDSAMYFCASLLAGGIEQFFGPGTRLTVL.

This rearrangement joins TRBV20-1 to TRBJ2-5; tentatively, D is TRBD2 (6 bases). The CDR3 is made up of 11 amino acids. Germline lookup yields CDR1 DFQATT and CDR2 SNEGSKA (reference sequence). V shed 2 bases and J shed 7 bases, with 8 bases lying between them. The CDR3 DNA reads as TGCAGTGCTAGACCCGGGGGGACCCAGTACTTC. Amino acids: CSARPGGTQYF.

This clonotype was counted once. CDR3 nucleotides: TGTGCCAGCAGTGCGATAGGGGGGACTGAAGCTTTCTTT. Translating it yields CASSAIGGTEAFF. The V call is TRBV6-5, the J call TRBJ1-1, with D perhaps TRBD1 (6 bases). The germline gives CDR1 MNHEY, CDR2 SVGAGI. The CDR3 consists of 13 residues. The V and J ends lost 5 bases and 5 bases respectively, with 12 bases between them.

The chain employs TRBV12-3 or TRBV12-4 and TRBJ2-5; D call uncertain. Trimming left V 4 bases short and J 7 bases short, with 10 bases between. The CDR3 loop spans 12 amino acids. In DNA, the CDR3 is TGTGCCAGCAGTTCGGCTATGGGGACCCAGTACTTC. Translation gives CASSSAMGTQYF.

The rearrangement joins TRBV29-1 to TRBJ2-1; TRBD2 agrees at 10 bases. The CDR3 sequence is 12 residues long. The germline V gene has CDR1 SQVTM and CDR2 ANQGSEA. Germline trimming cut 7 bases from V and 9 bases from J; bases unmatched to any gene: 6. Here the CDR3 reads CSAETSGPEQFF. CDR3 in DNA: TGCAGCGCCGAGACTAGCGGGCCTGAGCAGTTCTTC.

V gene TRBV2 combines with J gene TRBJ1-5; 7 nucleotides match TRBD1. CDR3 length: 13 residues. The J segment lost 4 bases and the V segment lost 6 bases, leaving 3 bases of the junction unmatched. Germline V gene sequence: CDR1 SNHLY, CDR2 FYNNEI. This CDR3 reads CASRLGQNQPQHF. CDR3 DNA sequence: TGTGCCAGCAGGTTGGGACAGAATCAGCCCCAGCATTTT.

The gene calls are TRBV7-9 and TRBJ1-1; possible D gene TRBD1, 6 bases. V was trimmed by 6 bases and J by 5 bases, leaving 10 bases between them. The CDR3 loop spans 12 amino acids. The germline V gene has CDR1 SEHNR and CDR2 FQNEAQ (reference sequence). The CDR3 DNA reads TGTGCCAGCAGGATAGGGGGAACTGAAGCTTTCTTT. It translates to CASRIGGTEAFF.

The rearrangement links TRBV28 to TRBJ2-5, with D perhaps being TRBD1 or TRBD2 (5 bases each). The CDR3 covers 15 residues. Germline loops: CDR1 MDHEN, CDR2 SYDVKM. V lost 5 bases, J lost 5 bases, and 18 bases lay in between. The chain's CDR3 is CASSPRDGTRETQYF. CDR3 DNA sequence: TGTGCCAGCAGTCCACGGGACGGGACCCGGGAGACCCAGTACTTC.

The chain uses TRBV12-3 or TRBV12-4 and TRBJ2-1, with TRBD1 as a possible D gene (7 bases). The CDR3 spans 16 residues. Trimming pared 6 bases from V and 7 bases from J, leaving 22 bases between. As DNA, the CDR3 is TGTGCCAGCAGAGACTCCGGTACAGGGGCGGGGAATGAGCAGTTCTTC. Translation: CASRDSGTGAGNEQFF.

In its sample, this clonotype was seen once. The chain carries TRBV27 and TRBJ2-7; D perhaps matches TRBD2 (6 bases). Germline V lookup: CDR1 MNHEY, CDR2 SMNVEV (reference sequence). CDR3 size: 15 residues. The V and J ends lost 5 bases and 2 bases respectively, with 16 bases between them. CDR3 nucleotide sequence: TGTGCCAGCAGTCCGACGGGAGTCCGGGCCTACGAGCAGTACTTC. It yields the protein CASSPTGVRAYEQYF.

Worth noting for this clonotype: A junction end diverges from the germline sequence, so it may reflect a read error. The chain links TRBV27 to TRBJ2-5; D is ambiguous. Germline V gene sequence: CDR1 MNHEY, CDR2 SMNVEV (reference sequence). CDR3 size: 12 residues. DNA of the CDR3: TGTGCCAGCAGTCGCAACCAGGAGACCCAGTACTTC. Its protein is CASSRNQETQYF.

The J gene is TRBJ1-2, the V gene TRBV4-3; unclear D gene. In germline, CDR1 is LGHNA, CDR2 YSLEER. V was clipped by 4 bases and J by 9 bases, with 21 bases between them. This CDR3 region has 15 residues. The CDR3 sequence is CASSPILGRQASYTF. CDR3 bases: TGCGCCAGCAGCCCGATATTGGGCAGGCAAGCAAGCTACACCTTC.

The CDR3 protein is CASSQGQTPLFGYTF. CDR3 DNA sequence: TGCGCCAGCAGCCAAGGACAGACTCCCCTGTTTGGCTACACCTTC. V usage is TRBV4-1 and J usage is TRBJ1-2, with D possibly being TRBD1 (5 bases). Germline V lookup: CDR1 MGHRA, CDR2 YSYEKL. V was clipped by 1 base and J by 7 bases, with 16 bases between them. The CDR3 has 15 residues.